The clone carrying this T cell receptor (beta chain) has more than one count but fewer than ten. This specimen belongs to a study of patients and donors after allogeneic stem cell transplantation. TCRdb redid the calling of the RT-PCR reads with MiXCR, one entry per CDR3 protein. The data show some 230,000 distinct CDR3 sequences, approximately 14% seen once. CDR3 size: 15 residues. In germline, CDR1 is SGHKS, CDR2 YYEKEE (reference sequence). V shed 6 bases, J shed 5 bases, and the junction held 13 bases outside the gene matches. Sample: blood, either unsorted or a sorted T cell fraction (not recorded which). This chain uses TRBV5-5 with TRBJ2-5; TRBD2 matches at 7 bases. The source of this sequence is a human donor who was either an allogeneic HSCT recipient or a stem cell or donor lymphocyte infusion donor (not recorded which). It is not recorded whose cells these are; they may come from a transplant donor. The CDR3 bases are TGTGCCAGCACCTTTGGGATTCTCGGGAGGGAGACCCAGTACTTC. This translates into CASTFGILGRETQYF.